Below, one T cell receptor beta chain is given with its context. The data belong to a study of blood T cell repertoires in COVID-19. The CDR3 consists of 19 residues. In the original processing: Counts of nucleated cells, estimated from reference gene primer amplification, were obtained. Profiled with immunoSEQ multiplex PCR; TCRdb holds only in-frame clones, not every one. That table furnishes V, J and clone size, whereas the DNA furnished D and trimming. Of approximately 280,000 clones listed, roughly 85% were seen once; the top ten hold 5.5% to 7%. Individuals aged 18 to 89 years were recruited from 24 US areas. Assignment of participants to cohorts was predicated upon participant-reported clinical history.

The sequence was obtained from a woman between 40 and 55 years old who had recovered from COVID-19. Sequencing input: PBMCs or T cells enriched from blood (not recorded which). The J gene is TRBJ2-3, the V gene TRBV21-1; the table's D call, TRBD1, has no DNA check behind it. TRBV21-1 is described as a pseudogene. Here the CDR3 reads CASSKGKIRGLGLTDTQYF. CDR3 bases: TGTGCCAGCAGCAAAGGAAAGATCAGGGGGCTCGGTCTCACAGATACGCAGTATTTT.